The clone carrying this T cell receptor beta chain has more than one count but fewer than ten. The antigen is not known. Sequenced by immunoSEQ multiplex PCR; TCRdb stores in-frame clones only, minus some. The sample consists of approximately 8,600 clones, 67% of them appearing once. The sample comes from a study of immune cell composition in non-small cell lung cancer. Study information: Tumours were mainly lung adenocarcinoma or squamous cell carcinoma. Broader study findings: Tumour TCR-beta clonality showed no significant link to smoking pack-years.

V shed 5 bases and J 5 bases; nucleotides not matched to a gene: 6. Germline V CDR1 and CDR2: SNHLY, FYNNEI. The CDR3 has 14 amino acids. Normal lung was taken at the farthest possible site, at least 3 cm from tumour. This sequence was found in a human donor with non-small cell lung cancer. The sample taken for sequencing was non-adjacent lung tissue. The gene calls are TRBV2 and TRBJ2-1; 7 bases are a match to TRBD2. CDR3 DNA sequence: TGTGCCAGCAGTACGGGGGGAAGCCACAATGAGCAGTTCTTC. It translates to CASSTGGSHNEQFF.